This TCR beta chain was documented in a study of human T cells and chemical hapten exposure. CDR1 and CDR2 (germline): SGDLS, YYNGEE. The trim removed 4 bases at V and 2 bases at J, leaving 5 bases unmatched. The CDR3 contains 14 residues. A few counts support this clonotype. Source study methods: Sampled TCR counts reached a median of approximately 100,000 per sample, with values ranging from roughly 20,000 to 700,000. Each CDR3 protein is one row after TCRdb ran MiXCR on the RACE reads. Here the V and J calls rest on TCRdb's processing, not on the authors' analysis. This sample carries around 340,000 distinct CDR3 sequences, around 7% of them seen once, and the ten largest clones take around 8.2%. Time point reported: patch test 1, 2 weeks after DPC sensitization. The treatment is: therapeutic diphenylcyclopropenone sensitization with weekly scalp DPC. Samples of blood were obtained prior to the application of each patch test.

The sequencing here drew on whole blood, taken in connection with sensitization to the hapten diphenylcyclopropenone (DPC). J is TRBJ1-1 and V is TRBV9; 7 bases agree with TRBD1. This receptor was taken from a woman aged 18 to 35 with alopecia areata. Some clones in this sample may be carry-over from other donors' samples. CDR3 sequence: CASSPGQPNTEAFF. In DNA, the CDR3 is TGTGCCAGCAGCCCGGGACAGCCTAACACTGAAGCTTTCTTT.